These 31 T cell receptor beta chains originate from one sample sequenced in a study of regulatory T cells in long-lasting Graves disease. Time point: persistent/refractory GD, antithyroid drugs over 5 years with positive TRAb. Extracted PBMC RNA gave rise to the TCR library. Assembly of TCR beta libraries relied on iRepertoire HTBI primers together with Arm-PCR of CDR3 regions. TCRdb analysed the multiplex PCR reads with MiXCR anew, one entry per CDR3 protein. The sample yields roughly 450,000 distinct CDR3 sequences, around a fifth seen once. The sample here was peripheral blood mononuclear cells (PBMCs), taken when the disease was refractory, from a patient treated with antithyroid drugs. The receptors shown here come from a female donor with Graves disease.

This clonotype was seen only once. The J gene is TRBJ1-6, the V gene TRBV4-3; no clear D gene. Trimming cost V 6 bases and J 9 bases, with 12 bases left between them. The CDR3 length is 13 residues. The germline CDR1 and CDR2 sequences are LGHNA and YSLEER. CDR3 region: CASSQTKVSPLHF. CDR3 DNA sequence: TGCGCCAGCAGTCAAACGAAGGTTTCACCCCTCCACTTT.

Regarding this clonotype: A much larger clonotype is one base distant, so this may be a read error. As the CDR3 is not closed by the conserved phenylalanine or tryptophan, this likely results from a read error. The V call is TRBV20-1, the J call TRBJ2-5, with 15 nucleotides matching TRBD2. CDR1 and CDR2 from the germline V gene are DFQATT and SNEGSKA (reference sequence). Losses at the gene ends were 3 bases for V and 3 bases for J; bases not matched to a gene: 11. The CDR3 has 18 amino acids. CDR3 nucleotide sequence: TGCAGTGCTAGCTCGTTACCGGGACTAGCGGGGGGAGAAGAGACCCAGTACTCC. Residues: CSASSLPGLAGGEETQYS.

This clonotype was counted many times. This chain joins TRBV19 and TRBJ1-2, with D possibly being TRBD1 (6 bases). V was clipped by 10 bases and J by 3 bases, with 21 bases between them. CDR3 size: 15 residues. The germline V gene has CDR1 LNHDA and CDR2 SQIVND (reference sequence). The CDR3 DNA sequence: TGTGCCACATCAATACAGGGATCGGTCGACTATGGCTACACCTTC. Its protein product is CATSIQGSVDYGYTF.

The chain employs TRBV7-9 and TRBJ2-7; D is possibly TRBD1 (5 bases). This CDR3 contains 13 residues. The germline V gene encodes CDR1 SEHNR and CDR2 FQNEAQ (reference sequence). Trimming pared 1 base from V and 5 bases from J, leaving 9 bases between. For the CDR3, the DNA is TGTGCCAGCAGCTTAGACAGGCTCGACGAGCAGTACTTC. It encodes CASSLDRLDEQYF.

This clonotype was detected many times. The chain links TRBV12-3 or TRBV12-4 to TRBJ1-4; TRBD1 agrees at 7 bases. With V trimmed by 5 bases and J by 12 bases, 15 bases remained unmatched. CDR3 length equals 15 residues. In nucleotides, the CDR3 is TGTGCCAGCAGTCCAGACAGGGACCCAACTGGGGAACTGTTTTTT. Translation: CASSPDRDPTGELFF.

The CDR3 region is CASILAGSTDTQYF. DNA for the CDR3: TGTGCCAGCATCCTGGCGGGGTCCACAGATACGCAGTATTTT. This rearrangement joins TRBV12-3 or TRBV12-4 to TRBJ2-3; D is possibly TRBD2 (6 bases). The V end was cut by 7 bases, the J end by 2 bases, with 13 bases between. There are 14 residues in the CDR3.

This clonotype was detected ten times or more. V and J are TRBV29-1 and TRBJ2-7; 10 bases agree with TRBD1. Germline CDR1 is SQVTM and CDR2 is ANQGSEA. V gave up 5 bases and J gave up 1 base; unmatched junction bases: 5. This CDR3 contains 14 residues. CDR3: CSVSRQGASYEQYF. For the CDR3, the DNA is TGCAGCGTTTCGAGACAGGGGGCTTCCTACGAGCAGTACTTC.

Note on this clonotype: This sequence may be a read error, since a much larger clone differs from it by one base. This chain connects TRBV7-3 to TRBJ2-2; D gene ambiguous. This CDR3 comprises 16 residues. Trimming left V 5 bases short and J 7 bases short, with 20 bases between. CDR1 SGHTA and CDR2 FQGTGA come from the germline V gene. The CDR3 protein is CASSLNTWLRDGELFF. In DNA, the CDR3 is TGTGCCAGCAGCCTTAACACATGGTTACGTGACGGGGAGCTGTTTTTT.

The chain carries TRBV29-1 and TRBJ2-7, with D maybe TRBD1 (6 bases). CDR1 SQVTM and CDR2 ANQGSEA come from the germline V gene. This CDR3 comprises 13 residues. Trimming stripped 7 bases from V and 3 bases from J, with 16 bases between. DNA for the CDR3: TGCAGCGCGCTACCGGTGGACAGCTACGAGCAGTACTTC. This translates into CSALPVDSYEQYF.

This clonotype was observed a handful of times. The chain has TRBV11-1 and TRBJ1-5; D gene ambiguous. This CDR3 spans 13 amino acids. The germline V gene encodes CDR1 SGHAT and CDR2 FQDESV (reference sequence). V lost 4 bases and J 7 bases, leaving 11 bases between the germline ends. The CDR3 nucleotides read TGTGCCAGCAGCTCCGATGACGGACAGCCCCAGCATTTT. Protein: CASSSDDGQPQHF.

The J gene is TRBJ1-2, the V gene TRBV7-2; 9 nucleotides line up with TRBD1. This CDR3 comprises 15 residues. Germline CDR1 and CDR2: SGHTA and FQGNSA. J gave up 7 bases and V 5 bases, and 11 bases lay outside the gene matches. DNA of the CDR3: TGTGCCAGCAGCGAGCCGGGACAGGGAGTGGGTGGCTACACCTTC. Translation gives CASSEPGQGVGGYTF. The whole variable domain, remainder taken from reference TRBV7-2 and TRBJ1-2, is GAGVSQSPSNKVTEKGKDVELRCDPISGHTALYWYRQSLGQGLEFLIYFQGNSAPDKSGLPSDRFSAERTGGSVSTLTIQRTQQEDSAVYLCASSEPGQGVGGYTFGSGTRLTVV.

The chain links TRBV3-1 to TRBJ2-5; the D gene is possibly TRBD1 (5 bases). Germline V gene lookup returns CDR1 LGHDT and CDR2 YNNKEL (reference sequence). The ends were cut back, 0 bases at V and 6 bases at J, with 11 bases in the middle. This CDR3 has 14 amino acids. The CDR3 loop reads CASSQDQGGQTQYF. CDR3 nucleotide sequence: TGTGCCAGCAGCCAAGATCAGGGTGGGCAGACCCAGTACTTC.

The rearrangement joins TRBV11-2 to TRBJ2-3; the D gene could be TRBD1 or TRBD2 (5 bases each). V gave up 2 bases and J gave up 5 bases, with 8 bases separating them. CDR3 length: 13 residues. Germline CDR1 is SGHAT and CDR2 is FQNNGV. CDR3 protein: CASSLFGGDTQYF. Written as DNA, the CDR3 is TGTGCCAGCAGCTTATTTGGGGGAGATACGCAGTATTTT.

The gene calls are TRBV11-2 and TRBJ1-5; unclear D gene. The germline gives CDR1 SGHAT, CDR2 FQNNGV. The CDR3 contains 13 residues. V lost 0 bases, J lost 10 bases, and 10 bases lay in between. Here the CDR3 DNA reads TGTGCCAGCAGCTTAGATAGAACCCATCCCCAGCATTTT. This translates into CASSLDRTHPQHF.

The chain's CDR3 is CASSLLGGPYNEQFF. The DNA for the CDR3 is TGTGCCAGCAGCTTATTGGGGGGCCCCTACAATGAGCAGTTCTTC. The rearrangement links TRBV7-2 to TRBJ2-1; perhaps D is TRBD1 or TRBD2 (6 bases each). CDR1 is SGHTA, CDR2 FQGNSA, per germline. V was clipped by 2 bases and J by 2 bases, with 10 bases between them. There are 15 residues in the CDR3.

The chain is built from TRBV7-2 and TRBJ2-7, with TRBD1 as a possible D gene (6 bases). CDR1 and CDR2 (germline): SGHTA, FQGNSA. CDR3 length equals 14 residues. The V end lost 5 bases, the J end lost 0 bases, and 11 bases lay between the germline ends. The CDR3 protein is CASSMDSYSYEQYF. The CDR3 DNA is TGTGCCAGCAGCATGGACAGCTACTCCTACGAGCAGTACTTC.

This clonotype was picked up a small number of times. The V gene is TRBV6-5, the J gene TRBJ2-5; D perhaps matches TRBD2 (6 bases). This CDR3 is 12 amino acids long. Between the trimmed V and J ends, which lost 2 bases and 7 bases, there was a span of 8 bases. CDR1 is MNHEY, CDR2 SVGAGI, per germline. The CDR3 reads CASSYAGSTQYF. In DNA, the CDR3 is TGTGCCAGCAGTTACGCGGGGTCGACCCAGTACTTC.

Comment on this clonotype: The junction and the germline gene differ at one end; a read error may be behind it. V and J are TRBV28 and TRBJ1-1; D may be TRBD1 (5 bases). Germline V gene sequence: CDR1 MDHEN, CDR2 SYDVKM. CDR3 length: 14 amino acids. The DNA for the CDR3 is TGTGCCAGCATCCCGGGACGGTCGAACACTGAAGCTTTCTTC. Its protein product is CASIPGRSNTEAFF.

Ten or more counts support this clonotype. The chain carries TRBV28 and TRBJ1-2; D perhaps matches TRBD1 (5 bases). The V and J ends lost 6 bases and 6 bases respectively, with 14 bases between them. This CDR3 contains 13 residues. In germline, CDR1 is MDHEN, CDR2 SYDVKM. CDR3 amino acids: CASSRTGVDGYTF. As DNA, the CDR3 is TGTGCCAGCAGCCGCACGGGGGTTGATGGCTACACCTTC.

This clonotype was counted ten times or more. The chain joins TRBV12-3 or TRBV12-4 to TRBJ1-1; no firm D call. The CDR3 covers 12 residues. Trimming left V 10 bases short and J 0 bases short, with 9 bases between. For the CDR3, the DNA is TGTGCCACCGGTCGGGTGAACACTGAAGCTTTCTTT. It translates to CATGRVNTEAFF.

This clonotype was found a few times. V and J are TRBV10-3 and TRBJ2-2; D is unresolved. The CDR3 spans 12 residues. V lost 0 bases and J lost 8, with 4 bases in between. In germline, CDR1 is ENHRY, CDR2 SYGVKD. The CDR3 nucleotides read TGTGCCATCAGTGAGTCTGGAGGGGAGCTGTTTTTT. As protein: CAISESGGELFF.

This chain links TRBV28 with TRBJ2-2, with TRBD1 as a possible D gene (8 bases). Germline V gene sequence: CDR1 MDHEN, CDR2 SYDVKM. The CDR3 length is 14 residues. Trimming cost V 6 bases and J 5 bases, with 13 bases left between them. This CDR3 is CASSHRGGTGELFF. Written as DNA, the CDR3 is TGTGCCAGCAGCCACAGGGGGGGGACCGGGGAGCTGTTTTTT.

Many counts were recorded for this clonotype. The V call is TRBV6-2 or TRBV6-3, the J call TRBJ2-5; D is undetermined. Trimming removed 0 bases at V and 2 bases at J, with 10 bases between. Germline V lookup: CDR1 MNHEY, CDR2 SVGEGT. The CDR3 loop spans 15 amino acids. Here the CDR3 reads CASSYSHILQETQYF. The CDR3 coding sequence is TGTGCCAGCAGTTACTCTCACATACTTCAAGAGACCCAGTACTTC.

Only a few counts were recorded for this clonotype. The chain carries TRBV9 and TRBJ1-6; D call uncertain. There are 16 residues in the CDR3. The V gene's germline CDR1 is SGDLS and CDR2 YYNGEE. V was clipped by 0 bases and J by 0 bases, with 7 bases between them. The CDR3 nucleotides read TGTGCCAGCAGCGTAGTGGCAGACTCCTATAATTCACCCCTCCACTTT. Protein product: CASSVVADSYNSPLHF.

V gene TRBV7-9 combines with J gene TRBJ2-7; 8 positions agree with TRBD1. Losses at the gene ends were 6 bases for V and 0 bases for J; bases not matched to a gene: 7. The CDR3 is made up of 15 amino acids. The germline CDR1 and CDR2 sequences are SEHNR and FQNEAQ (reference sequence). The CDR3 DNA sequence: TGTGCCAGCAGTTATCGACAGGGGCTCTCCTACGAGCAGTACTTC. This encodes CASSYRQGLSYEQYF.

This clonotype was recorded at least ten times. The rearrangement uses TRBV20-1 and TRBJ1-2; D call uncertain. Germline V lookup: CDR1 DFQATT, CDR2 SNEGSKA (reference sequence). This CDR3 contains 13 residues. V lost 3 bases, J lost 3 bases, and 11 bases lay in between. In nucleotides, the CDR3 is TGCAGTGCTAGTCACACTTACGACTATGGCTACACCTTC. This gives the protein CSASHTYDYGYTF.

This clonotype was detected many times. J is TRBJ2-2 and V is TRBV2; D unresolved. Trimming shortened V by 2 bases and J by 1 base, and 8 bases separated the two germline ends. This CDR3 contains 15 residues. From germline, CDR1 is SNHLY and CDR2 FYNNEI. This CDR3 is CASSELGQNTGELFF. The CDR3 region has the DNA TGTGCCAGCAGTGAACTCGGGCAGAACACCGGGGAGCTGTTTTTT.

This clonotype was recorded many times. This chain joins TRBV28 and TRBJ2-5; TRBD2 might be the D (5 bases). The germline V gene encodes CDR1 MDHEN and CDR2 SYDVKM. The ends were cut back, 5 bases at V and 4 bases at J, with 20 bases in the middle. This CDR3 region has 16 residues. CDR3 loop: CASSPQTGPEGETQYF. CDR3 sequence (DNA): TGTGCCAGCAGTCCCCAAACGGGCCCAGAGGGAGAGACCCAGTACTTC.

The chain is built from TRBV20-1 and TRBJ2-7; 7 nucleotides agree with TRBD2. The V and J ends lost 0 bases and 0 bases, in that order; junction bases with no gene match: 2. The germline V gene encodes CDR1 DFQATT and CDR2 SNEGSKA (reference sequence). CDR3 length equals 14 residues. CDR3 coding DNA: TGCAGTGCTAGAGAGCGGGAGTTCTCCTACGAGCAGTACTTC. It translates to CSAREREFSYEQYF.

This clonotype came up a few times. This chain joins TRBV28 and TRBJ1-6; the D gene is possibly TRBD1 (6 bases). This CDR3 spans 14 amino acids. From germline, CDR1 is MDHEN and CDR2 SYDVKM. Trimming cost V 6 bases and J 12 bases, with 18 bases left between them. CDR3 loop: CASSKTGTALPLHF. The CDR3 coding sequence is TGTGCCAGCAGCAAAACAGGGACCGCTTTACCCCTCCACTTT.

This clonotype was recorded many times. This chain joins TRBV6-1 and TRBJ1-1, with 9 nucleotides matching TRBD1. The CDR3 is 14 amino acids. The V segment lost 8 bases and the J segment 3 bases; nucleotides outside the gene matches: 7. Germline loops: CDR1 MNHNS, CDR2 SASEGT. Written as DNA, the CDR3 is TGTGCCAGCGCCCTCACAGGGGGCTACACTGAAGCTTTCTTT. Its translation is CASALTGGYTEAFF.